This entry lists 24 T cell receptor beta chains sequenced from one sample in a study of beta chain features in type 1 diabetes. Study-wide results and limits: Shortening that was moderate but significant affected the TCRB CDR3s of Type 1 diabetes patients in all four CD4+ subsets.

Their specific antigens are unknown. Expressed TCRB transcripts were sequenced after all isolated RNA was converted to cDNA. The table came from immunoSEQ multiplex PCR; TCRdb's copy has only in-frame clones and leaves some out. This sample yields 200,000 to 300,000 clones, of which roughly 21% are seen a single time; around 0.028% belongs to the top ten. Sequencing was carried out using naive CD4+ T cells from blood. The receptors stem from a woman in her 40s with type 1 diabetes.

Here the CDR3 reads CASSRDLGGQETQYF. Written as DNA, the CDR3 is TGTGCCAGCAGCCGGGACCTAGGGGGACAAGAGACCCAGTACTTC. The gene calls are TRBV5-4 and TRBJ2-5; a weak D match, TRBD1 (6 bases). Per germline, CDR1 SGHNT and CDR2 YYREEE (reference sequence). The CDR3 runs 15 residues. Trimming shortened V by 4 bases and J by 2 bases, and 15 bases separated the two germline ends.

This chain links TRBV9 with TRBJ1-5; maybe TRBD1 (6 bases). Trimming stripped 3 bases from V and 8 bases from J, with 18 bases between. Germline V gives CDR1 SGDLS, CDR2 YYNGEE. This CDR3 is 15 amino acids long. The CDR3 sequence: CASSAGGSPLEPQHF. The CDR3 region has the DNA TGTGCCAGCAGCGCGGGGGGCTCACCTTTGGAGCCCCAGCATTTT. The full variable domain, its missing parts supplied by reference TRBV9 and TRBJ1-5, is DSGVTQTPKHLITATGQRVTLRCSPRSGDLSVYWYQQSLDQGLQFLIQYYNGEERAKGNILERFSAQQFPDLHSELNLSSLELGDSALYFCASSAGGSPLEPQHFGDGTRLSIL.

J is TRBJ1-1 and V is TRBV5-1; D is unresolved. Trimming took 0 bases from V and 1 from J, leaving 7 bases between them. The germline V gene has CDR1 SGHRS and CDR2 YFSETQ. The length of the CDR3 is 14 residues. CDR3 bases: TGCGCCAGCAGCTTGGGACATTCGAACACTGAAGCTTTCTTT. Amino acids: CASSLGHSNTEAFF.

This clone was recorded a few times. This chain uses TRBV29-1 with TRBJ2-1; maybe TRBD2 (5 bases). The CDR3 has 13 residues. Deletions cut 3 bases from V and 9 bases from J, with 15 bases between. CDR1 and CDR2 from the germline V gene are SQVTM and ANQGSEA. CDR3 loop: CSVERQPSSEQFF. The CDR3 DNA reads as TGCAGCGTTGAGCGACAACCTAGCAGTGAGCAGTTCTTC.

The chain carries TRBV30 and TRBJ2-5; 12 nucleotides agree with TRBD1. With 4 bases clipped from V and 5 bases from J, the junction kept 8 bases outside the gene matches. In germline, CDR1 is GTSNPN, CDR2 SVGIG (reference sequence). This CDR3 contains 15 residues. In DNA form, the CDR3 reads TGTGCCTGGAACGAGGGACAGGGGGCGCCCGAGACCCAGTACTTC. Amino acid sequence: CAWNEGQGAPETQYF.

This chain uses TRBV20-1 with TRBJ2-7; no firm D call. Germline CDR1 is DFQATT and CDR2 is SNEGSKA (reference sequence). This CDR3 is built from 11 residues. Trimming left V 3 bases short and J 4 bases short, with 7 bases between. The CDR3 is CSARTTYEQYF. DNA for the CDR3: TGCAGTGCTAGGACAACGTACGAGCAGTACTTC.

The chain employs TRBV18 and TRBJ2-3; D is perhaps TRBD1 (5 bases). Germline V lookup: CDR1 KGHSH, CDR2 LQKENI. V was cut by 5 bases and J by 3 bases, with 15 bases left in between. The CDR3 covers 15 residues. CDR3 DNA: TGTGCCAGCTCAGGTACAGGTCTGGGAACAGATACGCAGTATTTT. It specifies CASSGTGLGTDTQYF.

The chain recombines TRBV7-2 with TRBJ2-7; unclear D gene. Germline loops: CDR1 SGHTA, CDR2 FQGNSA. The CDR3 spans 15 residues. Trimming stripped 2 bases from V and 2 bases from J, with 13 bases between. CDR3 nucleotide sequence: TGTGCCAGCAGCTTAACTCCTCCCCCAACCTACGAGCAGTACTTC. Protein product: CASSLTPPPTYEQYF.

This sequence joins TRBV6-6 and TRBJ1-5, with D uncertain. The V end was cut by 6 bases, the J end by 3 bases, with 3 bases between. CDR3 length: 11 residues. Per the germline V gene, CDR1 is MNHNY and CDR2 is SVGAGI (reference sequence). As DNA, the CDR3 is TGTGCCAGCAGCTCCAATCAGCCCCAGCATTTT. Amino acid sequence: CASSSNQPQHF.

This clone was seen more than once but under ten times. This chain uses TRBV29-1 with TRBJ2-1; TRBD2 matches 10 bases. V dropped 8 bases and J dropped 7; count of bases not matched to a gene: 17. The CDR3 covers 16 residues. Germline assignment: CDR1 SQVTM and CDR2 ANQGSEA. This CDR3 is CSFLTGRAGGVNEQFF. CDR3 bases: TGCAGCTTCTTGACAGGTCGAGCGGGGGGGGTTAATGAGCAGTTCTTC.

This clone has more than one count but fewer than ten. V gene TRBV28 combines with J gene TRBJ1-4; D call uncertain. This CDR3 region has 14 residues. Trimming stripped 7 bases from V and 2 bases from J, with 11 bases between. The germline gives CDR1 MDHEN, CDR2 SYDVKM. CDR3 DNA sequence: TGTGCCAGCAATACAGCCGCGACTAATGAAAAACTGTTTTTT. Amino acid sequence: CASNTAATNEKLFF.

This clone was counted only a few times. The chain has TRBV4-2 and TRBJ2-5, with D perhaps matching TRBD2 (7 bases). CDR1 is LGHNA, CDR2 YNFKEQ, per germline. V lost 1 base and J 4 bases, leaving 10 bases between the germline ends. CDR3 length: 14 residues. The DNA for the CDR3 is TGTGCCAGCAGCCAAGGGGGGGGGCCAGAGACCCAGTACTTC. Encoded protein: CASSQGGGPETQYF.

This clone occurred a few times. The chain combines TRBV30 with TRBJ2-5, with D perhaps matching TRBD2 (6 bases). The CDR3 has 15 amino acids. Trimming took 3 bases from V and 5 from J, leaving 19 bases between them. The germline V gene has CDR1 GTSNPN and CDR2 SVGIG (reference sequence). CDR3 coding DNA: TGTGCCTGGAGAAGGGAACGGGAGAAGGTGGAGACCCAGTACTTC. Translated, it gives CAWRREREKVETQYF.

This clone was seen a handful of times. The rearrangement joins TRBV29-1 to TRBJ2-7; TRBD1 is a possible D gene (6 bases). The CDR3 has 11 amino acids. Per germline, CDR1 SQVTM and CDR2 ANQGSEA. Trimming shortened V by 7 bases and J by 7 bases, and 14 bases separated the two germline ends. The CDR3 sequence: CSASTGSEQYF. The CDR3 DNA is TGCAGCGCCTCAACAGGGAGTGAGCAGTACTTC.

This clone has just a few counts. J is TRBJ1-5 and V is TRBV29-1; maybe TRBD1 (5 bases). The CDR3 extends over 14 amino acids. The germline V gene has CDR1 SQVTM and CDR2 ANQGSEA. Trimming removed 7 bases from V and 6 bases from J, with 19 bases in between. CDR3 residues: CSAAGGNRGQPQHF. In nucleotides, the CDR3 is TGCAGCGCCGCTGGGGGGAATAGGGGTCAGCCCCAGCATTTT.

This clone was detected only a few times. This chain links TRBV7-2 with TRBJ1-2; the match to TRBD1 covers 10 bases. The CDR3 length is 15 residues. V dropped 5 bases and J dropped 7; count of bases not matched to a gene: 10. Germline lookup yields CDR1 SGHTA and CDR2 FQGNSA. The CDR3 protein is CASSRTTGGTTGYTF. The CDR3 bases are TGTGCCAGCAGCAGAACGACAGGGGGCACAACTGGCTACACCTTC.

V gene TRBV5-1 combines with J gene TRBJ2-7; 7 bases agree with TRBD2. The trim removed 3 bases at V and 4 bases at J, leaving 4 bases unmatched. The CDR3 totals 13 residues. Germline V lookup: CDR1 SGHRS, CDR2 YFSETQ. The CDR3 spells CASSSRGEYEQYF. DNA of the CDR3: TGCGCCAGCAGCTCCCGGGGGGAATACGAGCAGTACTTC.

CDR3 nucleotides: TGCGCCAGCAGCTTAAACACAGGTGGATCCTACGAGCAGTACTTC. This codes for CASSLNTGGSYEQYF. V usage is TRBV5-1 and J usage is TRBJ2-7; perhaps TRBD1 as D (5 bases). Trimming took 2 bases from V and 1 from J, leaving 13 bases between them. In germline, CDR1 is SGHRS, CDR2 YFSETQ. The CDR3 contains 15 residues.

This chain joins TRBV19 and TRBJ1-1; 8 positions match TRBD1. The junction had 2 bases not matched to a gene; V was cut back by 1 base and J by 1 base. This CDR3 has 15 amino acids. Germline CDR1 reads LNHDA; CDR2 reads SQIVND (reference sequence). The CDR3 DNA reads as TGTGCCAGTAGTATAGTAGGACAGGGGAACACTGAAGCTTTCTTT. Protein: CASSIVGQGNTEAFF. The whole variable domain, filled in from reference TRBV19 and TRBJ1-1, reads DGGITQSPKYLFRKEGQNVTLSCEQNLNHDAMYWYRQDPGQGLRLIYYSQIVNDFQKGDIAEGYSVSREKKESFPLTVTSAQKNPTAFYLCASSIVGQGNTEAFFGQGTRLTVV.

The chain is built from TRBV9 and TRBJ1-3; D not resolved. V lost 3 bases, J lost 4 bases, and 14 bases lay in between. Looked up from germline, CDR1 is SGDLS and CDR2 is YYNGEE. This CDR3 is built from 15 residues. The CDR3 DNA follows: TGTGCCAGCAGCGACGACAAGGGAGCGGGAAACACCATATATTTT. Translating gives CASSDDKGAGNTIYF. Based on the CDR3 plus reference TRBV9 and TRBJ1-3, the full variable domain is DSGVTQTPKHLITATGQRVTLRCSPRSGDLSVYWYQQSLDQGLQFLIQYYNGEERAKGNILERFSAQQFPDLHSELNLSSLELGDSALYFCASSDDKGAGNTIYFGEGSWLTVV.

The chain links TRBV5-1 to TRBJ2-5; tentatively, D is TRBD1 (6 bases). The CDR3 totals 14 residues. Germline V gene data show CDR1 as SGHRS and CDR2 as YFSETQ. V was clipped by 4 bases and J by 7 bases, with 17 bases between them. CDR3 amino acids: CASSPSPGVATQYF. The CDR3 DNA reads TGCGCCAGCAGCCCTTCCCCAGGGGTTGCGACCCAGTACTTC.

This chain joins TRBV30 and TRBJ2-1, with 10 bases aligning to TRBD1. The V gene's germline CDR1 is GTSNPN and CDR2 SVGIG (reference sequence). J was trimmed by 7 bases and V by 0 bases; bases with no gene match: 3. The CDR3 contains 14 residues. Here the CDR3 DNA reads TGTGCCTGGAGTGTGGGACAGGGGAATAATGAGCAGTTCTTC. Amino acid sequence: CAWSVGQGNNEQFF.

V usage is TRBV28 and J usage is TRBJ1-5, with TRBD1 matching over 7 bases. V gave up 5 bases and J gave up 0 bases; unmatched junction bases: 7. From germline, CDR1 is MDHEN and CDR2 SYDVKM. The CDR3 loop spans 16 amino acids. The CDR3, as DNA: TGTGCCAGCAGTAGGGGGACAGATGCTAGCAATCAGCCCCAGCATTTT. This codes for CASSRGTDASNQPQHF.

This chain links TRBV7-2 with TRBJ1-1; 10 bases match TRBD1. The CDR3 is 13 residues long. The germline V gene encodes CDR1 SGHTA and CDR2 FQGNSA. The V segment lost 4 bases and the J segment 8 bases; nucleotides outside the gene matches: 4. CDR3 bases: TGTGCCAGCAGCTCGGGACAGGGGCTCGAAGCTTTCTTT. This codes for CASSSGQGLEAFF.